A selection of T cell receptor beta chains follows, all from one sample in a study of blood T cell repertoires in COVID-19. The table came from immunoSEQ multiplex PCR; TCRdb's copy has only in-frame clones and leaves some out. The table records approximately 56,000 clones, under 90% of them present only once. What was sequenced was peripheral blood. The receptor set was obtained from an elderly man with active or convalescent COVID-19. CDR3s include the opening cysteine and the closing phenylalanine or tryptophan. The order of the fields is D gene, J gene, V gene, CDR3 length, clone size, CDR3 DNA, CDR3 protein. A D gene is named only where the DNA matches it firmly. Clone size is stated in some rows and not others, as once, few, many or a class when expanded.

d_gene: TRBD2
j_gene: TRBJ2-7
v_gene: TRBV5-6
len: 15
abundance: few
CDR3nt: TGTGCCAGCAGCTTTATTAGCGGGAGGGGGCACGAGCAGTACTTC
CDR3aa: CASSFISGRGHEQYF

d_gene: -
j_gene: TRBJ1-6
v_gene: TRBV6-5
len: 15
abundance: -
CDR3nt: TGTGCCAGCAGAGGCGGAAGCTCCTATAATTCACCCCTCCACTTT
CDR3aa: CASRGGSSYNSPLHF

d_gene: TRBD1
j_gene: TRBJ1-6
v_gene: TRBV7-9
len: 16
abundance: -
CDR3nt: TGTGCCAGCAGCTTAGTTCCCCCAGGGGGCAATTCACCCCTCCACTTT
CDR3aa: CASSLVPPGGNSPLHF

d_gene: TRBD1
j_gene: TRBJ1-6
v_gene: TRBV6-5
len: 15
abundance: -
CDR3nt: TGTGCCAGCACCCGGACAGGGCCCTATAATTCACCCCTCCACTTT
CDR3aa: CASTRTGPYNSPLHF

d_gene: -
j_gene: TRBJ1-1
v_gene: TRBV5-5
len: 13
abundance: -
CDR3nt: TGTGCCAGCAGGCCGCAGGGGAACACTGAAGCTTTCTTT
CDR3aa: CASRPQGNTEAFF

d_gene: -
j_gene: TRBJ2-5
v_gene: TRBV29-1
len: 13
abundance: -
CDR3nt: TGCAGCGTTGAAGTCGGGGGACAAGAGACCCAGTACTTC
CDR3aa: CSVEVGGQETQYF

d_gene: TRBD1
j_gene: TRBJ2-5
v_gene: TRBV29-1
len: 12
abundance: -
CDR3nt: TGCAGCGTTGACAGGGGGCAAGAGACCCAGTACTTC
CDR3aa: CSVDRGQETQYF

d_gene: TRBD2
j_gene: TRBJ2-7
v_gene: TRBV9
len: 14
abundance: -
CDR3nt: TGTGCCAGCAGCTCCCCCGGGACGGGAGGCGAGCAGTACTTC
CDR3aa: CASSSPGTGGEQYF

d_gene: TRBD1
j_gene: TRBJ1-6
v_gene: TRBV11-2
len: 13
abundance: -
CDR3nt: TGTGCCAGCAGCTCGGACAGGGATTCACCCCTCCACTTT
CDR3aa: CASSSDRDSPLHF

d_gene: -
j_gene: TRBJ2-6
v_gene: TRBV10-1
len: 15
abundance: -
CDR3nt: TGCGCCAGCAGACGCGACAACTCTGGGGCCAACGTCCTGACTTTC
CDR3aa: CASRRDNSGANVLTF

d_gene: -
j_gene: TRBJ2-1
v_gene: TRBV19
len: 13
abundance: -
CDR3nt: TGTGCCAGTAGTCCGAGGGGGTACAATGAGCAGTTCTTC
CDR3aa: CASSPRGYNEQFF

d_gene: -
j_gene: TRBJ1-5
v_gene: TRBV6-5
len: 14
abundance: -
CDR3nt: TGTGCCAGCAGTTGGGCTCAAGGCAATCAGCCCCAGCATTTT
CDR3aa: CASSWAQGNQPQHF

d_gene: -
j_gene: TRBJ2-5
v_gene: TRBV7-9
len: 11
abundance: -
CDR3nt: TGTGCCAGCAGCTCGAGAGGGACCCAGTACTTC
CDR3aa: CASSSRGTQYF

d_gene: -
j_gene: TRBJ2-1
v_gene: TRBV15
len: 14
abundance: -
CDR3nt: TGTGCCACCAGCAGGCCGGGATATGGGGATGAGCAGTTCTTC
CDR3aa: CATSRPGYGDEQFF

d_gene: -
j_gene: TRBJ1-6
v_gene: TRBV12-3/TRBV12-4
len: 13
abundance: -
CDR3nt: TGTGCCAGCAGGATAGGGGGTAATTCACCCCTCCACTTT
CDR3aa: CASRIGGNSPLHF

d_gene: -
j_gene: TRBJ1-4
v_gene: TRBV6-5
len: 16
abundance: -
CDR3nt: TGTGCCAGCAGTTATTCCACACAGCCAACTAATGAAAAACTGTTTTTT
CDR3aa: CASSYSTQPTNEKLFF

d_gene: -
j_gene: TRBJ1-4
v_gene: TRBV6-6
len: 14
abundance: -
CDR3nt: TGTGCCAGCAGTTACTCCGGGGTGACTGGAAAACTGTTTTTT
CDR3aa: CASSYSGVTGKLFF

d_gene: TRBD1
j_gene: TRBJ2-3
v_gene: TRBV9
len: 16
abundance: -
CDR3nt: TGTGCCAGCAGCGTAGTGGGACAGGGAGACACAGATACGCAGTATTTT
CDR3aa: CASSVVGQGDTDTQYF

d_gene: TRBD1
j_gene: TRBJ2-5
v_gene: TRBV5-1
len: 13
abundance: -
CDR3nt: TGCGCCAGCGGGACAGGTGGTAGGGAGACCCAGTACTTC
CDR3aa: CASGTGGRETQYF

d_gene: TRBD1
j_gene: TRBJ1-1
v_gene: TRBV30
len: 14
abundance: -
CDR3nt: TGTGCCTGGAGCCCGGGACAGACGAACACTGAAGCTTTCTTT
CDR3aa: CAWSPGQTNTEAFF

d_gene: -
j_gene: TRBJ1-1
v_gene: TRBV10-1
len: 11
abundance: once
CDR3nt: TGCGCCAGCAGTGATCGGGGTAAAGCTTTCTTT
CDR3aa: CASSDRGKAFF

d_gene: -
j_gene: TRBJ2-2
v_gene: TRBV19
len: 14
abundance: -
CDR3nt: TGTGCCAGTAGTATTAGCACGGCCACCGGGGAGCTGTTTTTT
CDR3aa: CASSISTATGELFF

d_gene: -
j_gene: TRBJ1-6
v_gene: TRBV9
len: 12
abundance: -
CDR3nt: TGTGCCAGCAGCGTAGCTACGTCACCCCTCCACTTT
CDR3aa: CASSVATSPLHF

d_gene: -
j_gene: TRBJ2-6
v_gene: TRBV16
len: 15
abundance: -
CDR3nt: TGTGCCAGCAGCCCCCGCGGGTCTGGGGCCAACGTCCTGACTTTC
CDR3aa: CASSPRGSGANVLTF

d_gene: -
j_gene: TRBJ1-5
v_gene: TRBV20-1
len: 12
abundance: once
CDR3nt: TGCAGTGCTAGTTCCCCCCTAGAGCCCCAGCATTTT
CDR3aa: CSASSPLEPQHF

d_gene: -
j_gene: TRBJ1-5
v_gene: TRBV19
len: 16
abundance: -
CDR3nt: TGTGCCAGTAGGCCGTTAGGGGGGGGTGTTGGACAGCCCCAGCATTTT
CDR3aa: CASRPLGGGVGQPQHF

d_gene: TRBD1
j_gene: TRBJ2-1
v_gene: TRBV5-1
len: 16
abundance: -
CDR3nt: TGCGCCAGCAGTTCCCCGGGACAGGGGGGTACGAGAGAGCAGTTCTTC
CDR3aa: CASSSPGQGGTREQFF

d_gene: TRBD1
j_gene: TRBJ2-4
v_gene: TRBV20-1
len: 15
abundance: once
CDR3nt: TGCAGTGCTAGTTCCAGGGGGTACGGCAAAAACATTCAGTACTTC
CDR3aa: CSASSRGYGKNIQYF

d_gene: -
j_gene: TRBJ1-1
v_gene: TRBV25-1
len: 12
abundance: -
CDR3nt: TGTGCCAGCAGCGGGGTTTACACTGAAGCTTTCTTT
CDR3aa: CASSGVYTEAFF

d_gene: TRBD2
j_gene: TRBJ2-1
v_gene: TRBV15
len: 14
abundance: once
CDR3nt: TGTGCCACCAGCCCCCAAGCGGGAGACAATGAGCAGTTCTTC
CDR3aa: CATSPQAGDNEQFF

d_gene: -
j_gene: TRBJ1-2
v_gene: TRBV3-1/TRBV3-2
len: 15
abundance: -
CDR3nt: TGTGCCAGCAGCCACGGACAGTACTCAAACTATGGCTACACCTTC
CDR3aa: CASSHGQYSNYGYTF

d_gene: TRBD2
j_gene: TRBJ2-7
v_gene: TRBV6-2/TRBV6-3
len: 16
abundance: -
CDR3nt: TGTGCCAGCAGTCGGACTAGCGGGAGAGGGTTAGAAGAGCAGTACTTC
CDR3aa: CASSRTSGRGLEEQYF

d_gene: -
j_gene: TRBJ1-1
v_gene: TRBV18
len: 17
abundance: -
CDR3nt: TGTGCCAGCTCACCCCGCGGGAAGGAGGCGGGTATGGCTGAAGCTTTCTTT
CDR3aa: CASSPRGKEAGMAEAFF

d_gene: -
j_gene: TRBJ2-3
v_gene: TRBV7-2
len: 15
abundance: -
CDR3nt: TGTGCCAGCAGCCTCAACAGGGAAAGGGCAGATACGCAGTATTTT
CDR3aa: CASSLNRERADTQYF

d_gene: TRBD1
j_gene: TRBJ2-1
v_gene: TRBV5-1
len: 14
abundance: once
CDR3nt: TGCGCCAGCACACTACAGGGGTCCTACAATGAGCAGTTCTTC
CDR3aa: CASTLQGSYNEQFF

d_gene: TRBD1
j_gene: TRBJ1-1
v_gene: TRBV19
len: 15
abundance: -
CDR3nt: TGTGCCAGTACCACCGGGACAGGGGGCTGGACTGAAGCTTTCTTT
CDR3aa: CASTTGTGGWTEAFF

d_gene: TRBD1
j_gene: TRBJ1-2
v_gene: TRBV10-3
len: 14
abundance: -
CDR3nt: TGTGCCATCAGTGCAAGGGGGCGCGACTATGGCTACACCTTC
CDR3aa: CAISARGRDYGYTF

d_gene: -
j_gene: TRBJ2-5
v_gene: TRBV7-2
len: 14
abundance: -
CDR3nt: TGTGCCAGCAGGAACCCCAGCCGGGAAGAGACCCAGTACTTC
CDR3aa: CASRNPSREETQYF

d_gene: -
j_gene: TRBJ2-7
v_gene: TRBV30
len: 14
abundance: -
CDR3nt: TGTGCCTGGAGTGTAGGTAGGGAGTGGTACGAGCAGTACTTC
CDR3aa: CAWSVGREWYEQYF

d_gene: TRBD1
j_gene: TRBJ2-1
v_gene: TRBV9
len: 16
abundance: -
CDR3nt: TGTGCCAGCAGCGATCCCGAGGGGGCGGGTCGAAATGAGCAGTTCTTC
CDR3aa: CASSDPEGAGRNEQFF

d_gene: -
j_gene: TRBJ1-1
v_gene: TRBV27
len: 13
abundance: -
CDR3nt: TGTGCCAGCAGTACAGCACTGGGCACTGAAGCTTTCTTT
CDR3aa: CASSTALGTEAFF

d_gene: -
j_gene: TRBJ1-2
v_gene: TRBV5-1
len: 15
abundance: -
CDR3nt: TGCGCCAGCAGCTTGGATGCGGGGATCAACTATGGCTACACCTTC
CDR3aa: CASSLDAGINYGYTF

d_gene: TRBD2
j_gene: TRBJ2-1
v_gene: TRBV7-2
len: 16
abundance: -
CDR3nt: TGTGCCAGCAGCCCACGACTAGCGGAGATTTACAATGAGCAGTTCTTC
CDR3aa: CASSPRLAEIYNEQFF

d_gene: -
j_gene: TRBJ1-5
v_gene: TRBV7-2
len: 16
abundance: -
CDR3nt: TGTGCCAGCAGCTTAGAAGGGGCTTGGAGCAATCAGCCCCAGCATTTT
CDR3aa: CASSLEGAWSNQPQHF

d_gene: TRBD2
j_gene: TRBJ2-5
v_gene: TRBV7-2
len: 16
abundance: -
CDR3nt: TGTGCCAGCAGCCCTTCGGGAGGGGGAAACCAAGAGACCCAGTACTTC
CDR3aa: CASSPSGGGNQETQYF

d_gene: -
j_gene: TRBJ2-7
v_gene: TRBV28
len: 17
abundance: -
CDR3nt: TGTGCCAGCAGTTTATCCCTCATTGAGCGGAGAGGGTACGAGCAGTACTTC
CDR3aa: CASSLSLIERRGYEQYF

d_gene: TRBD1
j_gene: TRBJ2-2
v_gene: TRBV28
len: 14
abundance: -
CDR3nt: TGTGCCAGCAGAGCGACAGGGGTCACCGGGGAGCTGTTTTTT
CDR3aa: CASRATGVTGELFF

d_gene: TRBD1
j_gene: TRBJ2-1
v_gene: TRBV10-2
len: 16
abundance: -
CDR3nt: TGCGCCAGCAGAGCATCCCAGGGGGCCCCCTACAATGAGCAGTTCTTC
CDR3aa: CASRASQGAPYNEQFF

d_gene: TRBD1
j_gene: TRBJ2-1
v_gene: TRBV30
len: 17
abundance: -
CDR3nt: TGTGCCTGGAGTCCTTTTCGCGGGACAGGGCTCTACAATGAGCAGTTCTTC
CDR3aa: CAWSPFRGTGLYNEQFF

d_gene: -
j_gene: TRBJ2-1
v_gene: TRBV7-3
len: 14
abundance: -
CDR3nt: TGTGCCAGCAGCTTAAATGTGGCGGGCGGTGAGCAGTTCTTC
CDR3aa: CASSLNVAGGEQFF

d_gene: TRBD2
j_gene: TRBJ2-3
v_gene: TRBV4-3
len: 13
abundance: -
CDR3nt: TGCGCCAGCAGCCCCCCGGGGGGAGATACGCAGTATTTT
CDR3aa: CASSPPGGDTQYF

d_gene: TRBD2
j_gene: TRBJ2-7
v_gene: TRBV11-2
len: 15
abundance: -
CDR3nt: TGTGCCAGCAGCCCCGGACTAGCGGGGGCTCTCGAGCAGTACTTC
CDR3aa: CASSPGLAGALEQYF

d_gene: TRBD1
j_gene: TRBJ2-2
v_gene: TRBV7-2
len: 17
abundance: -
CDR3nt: TGTGCCAGCAGCTTAGCGAGTCAGGGGGCTTCCGCCGGGGAGCTGTTTTTT
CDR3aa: CASSLASQGASAGELFF

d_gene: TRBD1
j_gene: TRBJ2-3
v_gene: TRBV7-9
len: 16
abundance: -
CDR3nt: TGTGCCAGCAGCTTAAGTAAGGGGGCCAGCACAGATACGCAGTATTTT
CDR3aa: CASSLSKGASTDTQYF

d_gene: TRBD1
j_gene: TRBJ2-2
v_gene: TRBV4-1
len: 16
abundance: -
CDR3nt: TGCGCCAGCAGCCAAGATGGGACAGGTAACACCGGGGAGCTGTTTTTT
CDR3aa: CASSQDGTGNTGELFF

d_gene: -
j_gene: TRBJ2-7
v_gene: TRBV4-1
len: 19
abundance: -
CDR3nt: TGCGCCAGCAGCCATCCCGACAGGAGTCTCTTCCTGGGGTACTACGAGCAGTACTTC
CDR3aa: CASSHPDRSLFLGYYEQYF

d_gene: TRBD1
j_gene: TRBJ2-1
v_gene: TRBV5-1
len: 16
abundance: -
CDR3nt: TGCGCCAGCAGCGGCACCGGGACAGGAATTTTAAATGAGCAGTTCTTC
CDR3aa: CASSGTGTGILNEQFF